One sample yielded the 24 T cell receptor beta chains listed below, sequenced in a study of beta chain features in type 1 diabetes. Expressed TCRB transcripts were sequenced, since all the RNA that had been isolated was reverse transcribed. The data were produced by immunoSEQ multiplex PCR, yet TCRdb's version contains in-frame clones alone and is incomplete. The repertoire includes tens of thousands of clones, roughly 60% of them detected once, and roughly 2.2% sits in the top ten. Sequencing was carried out using Tregs from blood. The receptors were gathered from a woman younger than 30 in good health.

As concerns this clone: The sample holds other DNA sequences that translate to the same CDR3. The chain employs TRBV11-3 and TRBJ1-2; TRBD1 matches 8 bases. Per germline, CDR1 SGHNT and CDR2 YENEEA. Unmatched junction bases numbered 9, after V lost 0 bases and J lost 6 bases. The length of the CDR3 is 16 residues. The CDR3 loop reads CASSLDNVGQGNGYTF. The CDR3, as DNA: TGTGCCAGCAGCTTAGATAATGTCGGACAGGGTAATGGCTACACCTTC.

The rearrangement links TRBV10-3 to TRBJ1-2; tentative D call: TRBD1 (5 bases). The CDR3 covers 12 residues. The V end lost 5 bases, the J end lost 11 bases, and 15 bases lay between the germline ends. The germline gives CDR1 ENHRY, CDR2 SYGVKD. The CDR3 reads CAISLERGIYTF. In nucleotides, the CDR3 is TGTGCCATCAGTCTCGAGCGGGGGATTTACACCTTC.

J is TRBJ1-1 and V is TRBV10-3; maybe TRBD1 (6 bases). Germline V gene data show CDR1 as ENHRY and CDR2 as SYGVKD. V lost 0 bases, J lost 5 bases, and 10 bases lay in between. The CDR3 length is 14 residues. CDR3 coding DNA: TGTGCCATCAGTGAGTCGGCAGGGGATACTGAAGCTTTCTTT. As protein: CAISESAGDTEAFF.

This rearrangement joins TRBV7-2 to TRBJ2-3; a possible D gene is TRBD2 (6 bases). The germline CDR1 and CDR2 sequences are SGHTA and FQGNSA. CDR3 size: 14 residues. Trimming took off 1 base at V and 4 bases at J, with 9 bases between the two ends. The CDR3 region has the DNA TGTGCCAGCAGCTTAGGGACTACCGCAGATACGCAGTATTTT. As protein: CASSLGTTADTQYF.

This chain joins TRBV7-2 and TRBJ1-2, with D tentatively TRBD1 (5 bases). Trimming pared 5 bases from V and 2 bases from J, leaving 12 bases between. This CDR3 comprises 14 residues. Per the germline V gene, CDR1 is SGHTA and CDR2 is FQGNSA. DNA of the CDR3: TGTGCCAGCAGCCGACAGTCCTTAAACTATGGCTACACCTTC. Amino acid sequence: CASSRQSLNYGYTF. Full variable domain (missing parts from reference TRBV7-2 and TRBJ1-2): GAGVSQSPSNKVTEKGKDVELRCDPISGHTALYWYRQSLGQGLEFLIYFQGNSAPDKSGLPSDRFSAERTGGSVSTLTIQRTQQEDSAVYLCASSRQSLNYGYTFGSGTRLTVV.

The gene calls are TRBV7-2 and TRBJ2-3; a possible D gene is TRBD2 (7 bases). CDR1 is SGHTA and CDR2 is FQGNSA in the germline V gene. The CDR3 covers 15 residues. The V end lost 1 base, the J end lost 2 bases, and 10 bases lay between the germline ends. The CDR3 region has the DNA TGTGCCAGCAGCTTAGGGGGGGGCTACACAGATACGCAGTATTTT. Translating it yields CASSLGGGYTDTQYF.

This clone showed up just a few times. The genes are TRBV7-9 and TRBJ2-1, with D uncertain. Trimming took 5 bases from V and 10 from J, leaving 12 bases between them. The CDR3 sequence is 12 residues long. CDR1 and CDR2 (germline): SEHNR, FQNEAQ (reference sequence). This CDR3 is CASSPAPEEQFF. CDR3 nucleotide sequence: TGTGCCAGCAGCCCAGCCCCGGAGGAGCAGTTCTTC. Filled out from reference TRBV7-9 and TRBJ2-1, the complete variable domain reads DTGVSQNPRHKITKRGQNVTFRCDPISEHNRLYWYRQTLGQGPEFLTYFQNEAQLEKSRLLSDRFSAERPKGSFSTLEIQRTEQGDSAMYLCASSPAPEEQFFGPGTRLTVL.

This CDR3 is CASSFDRDNEKLFF. Written as DNA, the CDR3 is TGTGCCAGCAGCTTCGACAGGGATAATGAAAAACTGTTTTTT. This sequence joins TRBV7-2 and TRBJ1-4; 7 bases are shared with TRBD1. Germline CDR1 SGHTA, CDR2 FQGNSA. V lost 3 bases and J lost 4; bases outside the gene matches: 2. The CDR3 totals 14 residues.

This clone was observed a few times. The rearrangement links TRBV14 to TRBJ2-7; 9 nucleotides align to TRBD2. The CDR3 contains 16 residues. Losses at the gene ends were 1 base for V and 4 bases for J; bases not matched to a gene: 8. Per the germline V gene, CDR1 is SGHDN and CDR2 is FVKESK. CDR3 nucleotide sequence: TGTGCCAGCAGCCAAGGACCGGGACTAGCAAGATACGAGCAGTACTTC. Protein: CASSQGPGLARYEQYF.

V is TRBV30 and J is TRBJ1-5, with unresolved D. Germline CDR1 GTSNPN, CDR2 SVGIG (reference sequence). This CDR3 contains 12 residues. Trimming took off 2 bases at V and 4 bases at J, with 6 bases between the two ends. CDR3 loop: CAWSKPNQPQHF. In DNA form, the CDR3 reads TGTGCCTGGAGTAAGCCAAATCAGCCCCAGCATTTT.

The chain uses TRBV19 and TRBJ2-5, with D possibly being TRBD1 (6 bases). The assigned J gene may be wrong: the sequence end matches TRBJ2-7 better. The germline V gene encodes CDR1 LNHDA and CDR2 SQIVND (reference sequence). The CDR3 totals 13 residues. The CDR3 sequence is CASSVEQGLEQYF. CDR3 nucleotides: TGTGCCAGTAGTGTCGAACAGGGCCTCGAGCAGTACTTC.

The chain couples TRBV5-1 to TRBJ1-1; TRBD1 might be the D (5 bases). CDR1 and CDR2 from the germline V gene are SGHRS and YFSETQ. Trimming took off 2 bases at V and 2 bases at J, with 13 bases between the two ends. The CDR3 length is 15 residues. The CDR3 nucleotides are TGCGCCAGCAGCTTAAGGGCGACAGCTAACACTGAAGCTTTCTTT. Its translation is CASSLRATANTEAFF. Using reference TRBV5-1 and TRBJ1-1 for the parts outside the CDR3, the full variable domain is KAGVTQTPRYLIKTRGQQVTLSCSPISGHRSVSWYQQTPGQGLQFLFEYFSETQRNKGNFPGRFSGRQFSNSRSEMNVSTLELGDSALYLCASSLRATANTEAFFGQGTRLTVV.

The chain is built from TRBV6-1 and TRBJ2-3, with D tentatively TRBD2 (6 bases). There are 16 residues in the CDR3. Germline V lookup: CDR1 MNHNS, CDR2 SASEGT. Trimming stripped 2 bases from V and 2 bases from J, with 14 bases between. The CDR3 coding sequence is TGTGCCAGCAGTGAATCAGCGGGCTATCCCACAGATACGCAGTATTTT. Translation gives CASSESAGYPTDTQYF.

This clone was observed a few times. V gene TRBV10-3 combines with J gene TRBJ1-6; D possibly corresponds to TRBD1 (6 bases). Germline lookup yields CDR1 ENHRY and CDR2 SYGVKD. V dropped 8 bases and J dropped 3 bases, with 17 bases sitting between them. CDR3 length equals 16 residues. In DNA form, the CDR3 reads TGTGCCATCGGCGACGAGGGACAACTCTATAATTCACCCCTCCACTTT. It specifies CAIGDEGQLYNSPLHF.

V gene TRBV4-1 combines with J gene TRBJ2-5, with 9 bases matching TRBD1. Trimming removed 5 bases from V and 5 bases from J; junction bases left unmatched: 9. Germline loops: CDR1 MGHRA, CDR2 YSYEKL. There are 15 residues in the CDR3. The CDR3 DNA follows: TGCGCCAGCAGCTCGCCGGGACAGGGTTTGGAGACCCAGTACTTC. As protein: CASSSPGQGLETQYF.

The chain has TRBV25-1 and TRBJ1-1; TRBD1 matches at 8 bases. The CDR3 is made up of 16 amino acids. The V segment lost 6 bases and the J segment 0 bases; nucleotides outside the gene matches: 9. The germline V gene encodes CDR1 MGHDK and CDR2 SYGVNS. The CDR3 DNA reads TGTGCCAGCAGCGCACGACAGGGGAACATGAACACTGAAGCTTTCTTT. Residues: CASSARQGNMNTEAFF.

The chain couples TRBV30 to TRBJ2-7, with D hard to call. This CDR3 has 15 amino acids. The germline V gene has CDR1 GTSNPN and CDR2 SVGIG (reference sequence). V shed 2 bases and J shed 2 bases, with 16 bases lying between them. Here the CDR3 DNA reads TGTGCCTGGAGTAAAGGAGACCGACTTACCTACGAGCAGTACTTC. Residues: CAWSKGDRLTYEQYF.

The chain has TRBV6-6 and TRBJ2-5, with D possibly matching TRBD2 (7 bases). From germline, CDR1 is MNHNY and CDR2 SVGAGI (reference sequence). This CDR3 comprises 12 residues. The germline V and J ends were trimmed by 8 bases and 5 bases, with 12 bases remaining between them. The CDR3 protein is CASAGGRETQYF. The CDR3 region has the DNA TGTGCCAGCGCCGGGGGGCGGGAGACCCAGTACTTC.

A few counts support this clone. The rearrangement joins TRBV4-3 to TRBJ2-1; 7 positions match TRBD2. The CDR3 contains 16 residues. Trimming removed 5 bases from V and 8 bases from J; junction bases left unmatched: 15. CDR1 and CDR2 (germline): LGHNA, YSLEER. The CDR3 bases are TGCGCCAGCAGCTCAGGGTTTGCGGGAGAAGGGGATGAGCAGTTCTTC. This codes for CASSSGFAGEGDEQFF.

This chain connects TRBV9 to TRBJ2-5, with D perhaps TRBD1 (5 bases). Germline lookup yields CDR1 SGDLS and CDR2 YYNGEE. The CDR3 consists of 16 residues. Trimming removed 4 bases from V and 5 bases from J, with 21 bases in between. The CDR3 sequence is CASSPDQGAGWETQYF. CDR3 DNA sequence: TGTGCCAGCAGCCCAGACCAGGGCGCTGGGTGGGAGACCCAGTACTTC.

The chain uses TRBV7-2 and TRBJ1-3; no reliable D call. Germline assignment: CDR1 SGHTA and CDR2 FQGNSA. V lost 3 bases and J 0 bases, leaving 15 bases between the germline ends. This CDR3 has 17 residues. CDR3 protein: CASSLSAGSSSGNTIYF. For the CDR3, the DNA is TGTGCCAGCAGCTTGTCTGCCGGGTCATCCTCTGGAAACACCATATATTTT.

The chain is built from TRBV2 and TRBJ1-5, with 9 bases fitting TRBD1. From germline, CDR1 is SNHLY and CDR2 FYNNEI. The V gene end was trimmed by 6 bases and the J gene end by 2 bases; junction bases not matched to a gene: 5. The CDR3 extends over 15 amino acids. CDR3 in amino acids: CASSTGGGGNQPQHF. DNA for the CDR3: TGTGCCAGCAGCACAGGGGGCGGCGGCAATCAGCCCCAGCATTTT.

V gene TRBV9 combines with J gene TRBJ2-3; perhaps TRBD1 as D (5 bases). The CDR3 extends over 12 amino acids. Trimming shortened V by 0 bases and J by 6 bases, and 5 bases separated the two germline ends. Germline loops: CDR1 SGDLS, CDR2 YYNGEE. The CDR3 loop reads CASSVEGDTQYF. CDR3 DNA sequence: TGTGCCAGCAGCGTAGAGGGGGATACGCAGTATTTT.

The V gene is TRBV2, the J gene TRBJ1-5, with 8 positions matching TRBD1. Per the germline V gene, CDR1 is SNHLY and CDR2 is FYNNEI. The CDR3 sequence is 15 residues long. The junction had 4 bases not matched to a gene; V was cut back by 1 base and J by 5 bases. Written as DNA, the CDR3 is TGTGCCAGCAGTGAAGGACAGGGGAGATATCAGCCCCAGCATTTT. Encoded protein: CASSEGQGRYQPQHF.